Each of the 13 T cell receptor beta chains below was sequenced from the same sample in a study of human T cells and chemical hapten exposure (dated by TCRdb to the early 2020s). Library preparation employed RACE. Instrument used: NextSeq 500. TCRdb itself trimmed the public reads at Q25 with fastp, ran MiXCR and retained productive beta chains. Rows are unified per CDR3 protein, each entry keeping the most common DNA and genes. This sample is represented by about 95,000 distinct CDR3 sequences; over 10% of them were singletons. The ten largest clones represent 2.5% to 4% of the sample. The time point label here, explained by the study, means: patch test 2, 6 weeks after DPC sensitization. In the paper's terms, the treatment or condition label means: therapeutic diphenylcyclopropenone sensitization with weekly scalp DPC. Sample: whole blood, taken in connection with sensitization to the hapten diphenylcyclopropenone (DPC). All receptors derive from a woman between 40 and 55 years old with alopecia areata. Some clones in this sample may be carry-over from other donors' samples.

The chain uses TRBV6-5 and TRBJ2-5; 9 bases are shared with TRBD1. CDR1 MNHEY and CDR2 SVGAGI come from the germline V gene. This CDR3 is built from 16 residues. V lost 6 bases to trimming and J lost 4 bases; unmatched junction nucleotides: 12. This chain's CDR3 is CASSQSGTGRGETQYF. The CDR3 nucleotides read TGTGCCAGCAGCCAATCCGGGACAGGGAGAGGAGAGACCCAGTACTTC.

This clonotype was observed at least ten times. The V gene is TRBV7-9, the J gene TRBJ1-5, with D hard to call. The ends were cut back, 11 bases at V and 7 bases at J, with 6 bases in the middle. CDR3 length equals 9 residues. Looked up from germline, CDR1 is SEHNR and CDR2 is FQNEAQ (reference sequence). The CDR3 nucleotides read TGTGCCTTAGGGCAGCCCCAGCATTTT. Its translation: CALGQPQHF.

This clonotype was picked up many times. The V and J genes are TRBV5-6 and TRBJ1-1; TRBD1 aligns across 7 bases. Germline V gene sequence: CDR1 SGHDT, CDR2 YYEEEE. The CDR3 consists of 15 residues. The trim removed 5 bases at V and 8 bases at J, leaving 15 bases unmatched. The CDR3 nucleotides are TGTGCCAGCAGGGTTTATGGTCGACAGGGAGAAGAAGCTTTCTTT. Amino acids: CASRVYGRQGEEAFF.

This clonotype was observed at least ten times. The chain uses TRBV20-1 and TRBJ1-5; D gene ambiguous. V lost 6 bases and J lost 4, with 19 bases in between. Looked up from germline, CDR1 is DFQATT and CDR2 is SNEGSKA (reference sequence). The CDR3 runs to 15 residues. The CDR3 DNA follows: TGCAGTGCCTGTCGGGATGGGCGGCCAAATCAGCCCCAGCATTTT. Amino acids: CSACRDGRPNQPQHF.

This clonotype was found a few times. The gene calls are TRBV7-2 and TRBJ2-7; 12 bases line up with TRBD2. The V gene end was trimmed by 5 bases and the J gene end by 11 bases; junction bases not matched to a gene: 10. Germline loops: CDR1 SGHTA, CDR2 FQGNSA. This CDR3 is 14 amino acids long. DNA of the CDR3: TGTGCCAGCAGCACGACTAGCGGGAGCCTTGGGGAGTACTTC. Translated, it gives CASSTTSGSLGEYF.

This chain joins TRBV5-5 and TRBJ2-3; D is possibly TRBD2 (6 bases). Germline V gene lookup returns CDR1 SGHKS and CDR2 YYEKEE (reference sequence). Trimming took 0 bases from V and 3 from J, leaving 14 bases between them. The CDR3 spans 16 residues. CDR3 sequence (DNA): TGTGCCAGCAGCTTGGGTGCGGCGGGACCTACAGATACGCAGTATTTT. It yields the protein CASSLGAAGPTDTQYF.

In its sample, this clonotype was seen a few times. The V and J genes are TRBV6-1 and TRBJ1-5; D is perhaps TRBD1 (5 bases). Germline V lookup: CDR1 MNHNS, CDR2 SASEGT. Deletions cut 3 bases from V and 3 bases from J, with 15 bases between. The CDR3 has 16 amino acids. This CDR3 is CASSDDSTSFNQPQHF. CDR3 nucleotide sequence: TGTGCCAGCAGTGATGACAGTACTAGTTTCAATCAGCCCCAGCATTTT.

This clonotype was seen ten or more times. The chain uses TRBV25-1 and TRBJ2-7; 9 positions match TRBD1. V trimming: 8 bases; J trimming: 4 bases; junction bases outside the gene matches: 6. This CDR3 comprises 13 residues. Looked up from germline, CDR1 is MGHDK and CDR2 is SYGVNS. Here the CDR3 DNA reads TGTGCCAGCCGAAGACAGGGGGGGTACGAGCAGTACTTC. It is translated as CASRRQGGYEQYF.

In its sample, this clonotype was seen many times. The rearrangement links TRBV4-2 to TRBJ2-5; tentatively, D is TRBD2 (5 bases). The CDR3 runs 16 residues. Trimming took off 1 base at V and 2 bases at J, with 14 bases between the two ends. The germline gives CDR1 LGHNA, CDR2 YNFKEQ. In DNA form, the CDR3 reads TGTGCCAGCAGCCAAGTCGGGGAAGCGTATCAAGAGACCCAGTACTTC. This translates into CASSQVGEAYQETQYF.

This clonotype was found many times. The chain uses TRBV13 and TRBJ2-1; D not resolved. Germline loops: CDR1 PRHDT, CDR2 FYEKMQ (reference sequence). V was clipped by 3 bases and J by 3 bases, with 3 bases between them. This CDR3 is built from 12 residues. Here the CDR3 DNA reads TGTGCCAGCAGCTTCGGCTACAATGAGCAGTTCTTC. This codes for CASSFGYNEQFF.

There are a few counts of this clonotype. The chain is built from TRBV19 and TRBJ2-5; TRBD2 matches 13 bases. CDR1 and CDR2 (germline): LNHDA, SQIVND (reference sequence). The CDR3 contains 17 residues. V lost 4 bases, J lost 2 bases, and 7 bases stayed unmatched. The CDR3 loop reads CASSTGTSGIWQETQYF. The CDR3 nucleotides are TGTGCCAGTAGTACGGGGACTAGCGGGATATGGCAAGAGACCCAGTACTTC.

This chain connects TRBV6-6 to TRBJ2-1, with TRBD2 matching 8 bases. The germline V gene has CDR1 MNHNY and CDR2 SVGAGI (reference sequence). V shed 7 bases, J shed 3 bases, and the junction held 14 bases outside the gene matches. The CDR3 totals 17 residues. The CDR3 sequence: CASTPGGSGNFYNEQFF. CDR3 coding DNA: TGTGCCAGCACTCCCGGGGGTAGCGGGAACTTCTACAATGAGCAGTTCTTC.

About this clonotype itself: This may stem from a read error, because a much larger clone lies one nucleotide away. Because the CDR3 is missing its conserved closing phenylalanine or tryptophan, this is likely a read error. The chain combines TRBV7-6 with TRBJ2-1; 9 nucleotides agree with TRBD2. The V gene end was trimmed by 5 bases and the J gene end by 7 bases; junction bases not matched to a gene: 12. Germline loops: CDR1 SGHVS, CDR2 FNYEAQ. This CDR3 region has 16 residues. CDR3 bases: TGTGCCAGCAGCACTTTAGCGGGAGACCCGGGGAATGAGCAGTTCCTC. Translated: CASSTLAGDPGNEQFL.